This record covers a single TCR beta chain. Its matching antigen is unknown. The data are from a study of T-cell reconstitution after alpha-beta-depleted transplantation in children. Study observations and caveats: Expanded graft clones numbering several hundred reportedly gave rise to alpha-beta T cells about two months after transplant. T cells produced anew were the main source of T-cell counts and diversity one year after transplant.

The germline V and J ends were trimmed by 0 bases and 9 bases, with 18 bases remaining between them. CDR1 is SGHTA, CDR2 FQGNSA, per germline. The CDR3 totals 15 residues. Library preparation (for TCRbeta) was performed with unique molecular identifiers. TCRdb processed the PCR reads anew with MiXCR; each CDR3 protein has one entry. The sample contains approximately 1,000,000 distinct CDR3 sequences, around 30% of which appear only once. This clonotype was sampled from a boy younger than two who had a stem cell transplant for SCID, so the T cells may come from the graft donor. Sample: PBMCs, mostly from graft donor cells, taken 360 days after TCRalphabeta/CD19-depleted stem cell transplant. This chain joins TRBV7-2 and TRBJ2-7; D is perhaps TRBD1 or TRBD2 (5 bases each). CDR3 DNA: TGTGCCAGCAGCTTAGCGGGACCGAGTCATTCTGGGCAGTACTTC. Protein product: CASSLAGPSHSGQYF.